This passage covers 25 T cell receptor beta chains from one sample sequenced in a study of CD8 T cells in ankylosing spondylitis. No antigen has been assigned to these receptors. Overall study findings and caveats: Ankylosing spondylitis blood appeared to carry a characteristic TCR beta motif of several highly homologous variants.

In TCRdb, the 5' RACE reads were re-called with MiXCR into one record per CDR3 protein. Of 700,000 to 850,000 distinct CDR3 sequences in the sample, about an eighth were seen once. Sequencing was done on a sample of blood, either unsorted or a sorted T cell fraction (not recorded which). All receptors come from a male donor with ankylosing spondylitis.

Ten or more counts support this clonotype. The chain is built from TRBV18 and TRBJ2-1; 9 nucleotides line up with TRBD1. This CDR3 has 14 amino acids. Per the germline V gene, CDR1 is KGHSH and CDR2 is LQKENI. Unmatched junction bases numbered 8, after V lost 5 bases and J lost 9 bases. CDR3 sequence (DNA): TGTGCCAGCTCATCAGGGACAGGGAAGGGTGAGCAGTTCTTC. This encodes CASSSGTGKGEQFF.

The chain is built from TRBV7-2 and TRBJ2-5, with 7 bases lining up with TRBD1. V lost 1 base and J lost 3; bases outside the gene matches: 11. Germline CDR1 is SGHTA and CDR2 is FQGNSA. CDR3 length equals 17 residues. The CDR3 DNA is TGTGCCAGCAGCTTAGTAGCTCCAGGGACAGCAAAAGAGACCCAGTACTTC. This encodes CASSLVAPGTAKETQYF.

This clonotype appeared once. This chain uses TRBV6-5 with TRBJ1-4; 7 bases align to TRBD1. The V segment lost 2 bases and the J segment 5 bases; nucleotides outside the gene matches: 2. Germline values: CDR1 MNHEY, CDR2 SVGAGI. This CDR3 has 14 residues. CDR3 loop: CASSYPRGNEKLFF. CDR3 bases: TGTGCCAGCAGTTACCCCAGGGGGAATGAAAAACTGTTTTTT.

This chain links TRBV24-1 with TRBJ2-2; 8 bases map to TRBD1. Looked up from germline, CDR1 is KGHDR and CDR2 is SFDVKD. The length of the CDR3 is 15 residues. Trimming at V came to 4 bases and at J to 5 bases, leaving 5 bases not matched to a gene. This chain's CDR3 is CATSEPGQETGELFF. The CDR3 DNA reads TGTGCCACCAGTGAACCGGGACAGGAGACCGGGGAGCTGTTTTTT.

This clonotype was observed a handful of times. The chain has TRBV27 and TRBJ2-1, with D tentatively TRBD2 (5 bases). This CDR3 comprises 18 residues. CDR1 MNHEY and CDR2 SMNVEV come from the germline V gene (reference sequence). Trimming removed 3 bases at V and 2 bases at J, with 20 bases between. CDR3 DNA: TGTGCCAGCAGTTTGGCCCCCGAATGGAGGACCACCTACAATGAGCAGTTCTTC. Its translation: CASSLAPEWRTTYNEQFF.

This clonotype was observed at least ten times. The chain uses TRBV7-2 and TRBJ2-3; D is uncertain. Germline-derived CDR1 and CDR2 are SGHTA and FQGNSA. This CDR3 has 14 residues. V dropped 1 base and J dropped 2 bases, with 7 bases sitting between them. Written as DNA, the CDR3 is TGTGCCAGCAGCTTAGATCGTACCACAGATACGCAGTATTTT. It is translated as CASSLDRTTDTQYF.

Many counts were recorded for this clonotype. The CDR3 DNA reads as TGTGCCAGCAGCCCACAACAGGGAACTGAAGCTTTCTTT. Its protein is CASSPQQGTEAFF. The V call is TRBV4-2, the J call TRBJ1-1, with D maybe TRBD1 (6 bases). The CDR3 runs 13 residues. Germline V gene data show CDR1 as LGHNA and CDR2 as YNFKEQ. Trimming removed 4 bases from V and 5 bases from J, with 11 bases in between.

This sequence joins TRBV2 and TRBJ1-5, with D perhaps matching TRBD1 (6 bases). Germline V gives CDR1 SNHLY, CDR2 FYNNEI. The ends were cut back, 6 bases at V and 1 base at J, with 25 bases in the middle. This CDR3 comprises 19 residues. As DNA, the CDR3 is TGTGCCAGCAGCCCAGGGGCAGGACGATACCGGGGGAGCAATCAGCCCCAGCATTTT. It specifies CASSPGAGRYRGSNQPQHF. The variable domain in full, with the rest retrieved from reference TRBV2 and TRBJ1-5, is EPEVTQTPSHQVTQMGQEVILRCVPISNHLYFYWYRQILGQKVEFLVSFYNNEISEKSEIFDDQFSVERPDGSNFTLKIRSTKLEDSAMYFCASSPGAGRYRGSNQPQHFGDGTRLSIL.

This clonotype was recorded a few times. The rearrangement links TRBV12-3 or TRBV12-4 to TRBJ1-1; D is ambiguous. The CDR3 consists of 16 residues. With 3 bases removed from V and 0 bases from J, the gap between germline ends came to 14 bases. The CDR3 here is CASSLREFLLNTEAFF. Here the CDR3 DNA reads TGTGCCAGCAGTTTGCGGGAGTTTCTTCTGAACACTGAAGCTTTCTTT.

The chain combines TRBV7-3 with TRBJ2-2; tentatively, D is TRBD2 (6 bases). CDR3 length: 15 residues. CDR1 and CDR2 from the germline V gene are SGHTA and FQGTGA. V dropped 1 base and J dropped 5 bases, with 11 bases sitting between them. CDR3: CASSLIAEGTGELFF. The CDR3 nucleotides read TGTGCCAGCAGCTTAATTGCGGAGGGTACCGGGGAGCTGTTTTTT.

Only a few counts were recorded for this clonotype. CDR3 loop: CASSYSGGNPEELFF. Here the CDR3 DNA reads TGTGCCAGCAGTTACTCTGGTGGGAACCCGGAGGAGCTGTTTTTT. V gene TRBV6-2 or TRBV6-3 combines with J gene TRBJ2-2; D is ambiguous. V lost 0 bases to trimming and J lost 10 bases, with 15 bases between them. CDR3 length equals 15 residues. Per germline, CDR1 MNHEY and CDR2 SVGEGT.

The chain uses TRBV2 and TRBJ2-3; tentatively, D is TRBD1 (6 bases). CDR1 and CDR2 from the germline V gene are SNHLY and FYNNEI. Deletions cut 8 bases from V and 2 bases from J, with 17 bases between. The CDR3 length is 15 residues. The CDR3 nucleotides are TGTGCCAGCGAGTCAGGGGCAATCCCCACAGATACGCAGTATTTT. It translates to CASESGAIPTDTQYF.

CDR3 sequence: CASSYSMTGGNYGYTF. The CDR3 DNA reads TGCGCCAGCAGTTACTCCATGACAGGGGGGAACTATGGCTACACCTTC. The genes are TRBV4-3 and TRBJ1-2; 9 bases line up with TRBD1. The CDR3 sequence is 16 residues long. Germline loops: CDR1 LGHNA, CDR2 YSLEER. With V trimmed by 6 bases and J by 2 bases, 10 bases remained unmatched.

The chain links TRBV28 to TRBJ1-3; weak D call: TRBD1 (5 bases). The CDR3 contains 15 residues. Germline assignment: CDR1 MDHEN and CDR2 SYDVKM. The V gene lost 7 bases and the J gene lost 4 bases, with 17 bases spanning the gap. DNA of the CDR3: TGTGCCAGCACCCCTCATAGGGGATGGGGAAACACCATATATTTT. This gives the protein CASTPHRGWGNTIYF. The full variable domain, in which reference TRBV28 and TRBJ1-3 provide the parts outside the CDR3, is DVKVTQSSRYLVKRTGEKVFLECVQDMDHENMFWYRQDPGLGLRLIYFSYDVKMKEKGDIPEGYSVSREKKERFSLILESASTNQTSMYLCASTPHRGWGNTIYFGEGSWLTVV.

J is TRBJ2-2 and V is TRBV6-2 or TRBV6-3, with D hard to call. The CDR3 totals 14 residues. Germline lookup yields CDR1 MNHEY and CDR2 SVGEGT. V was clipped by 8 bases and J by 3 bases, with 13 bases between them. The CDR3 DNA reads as TGTGCCAGCGGCCTCCTTCAGGACACCGGGGAGCTGTTTTTT. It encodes CASGLLQDTGELFF.

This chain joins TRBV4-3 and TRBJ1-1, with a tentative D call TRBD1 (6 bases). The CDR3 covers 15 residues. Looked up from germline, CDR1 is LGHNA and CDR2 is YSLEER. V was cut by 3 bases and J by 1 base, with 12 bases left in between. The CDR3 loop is CASSHDAGENTEAFF. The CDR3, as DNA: TGCGCCAGCAGCCACGACGCAGGGGAGAACACTGAAGCTTTCTTT.

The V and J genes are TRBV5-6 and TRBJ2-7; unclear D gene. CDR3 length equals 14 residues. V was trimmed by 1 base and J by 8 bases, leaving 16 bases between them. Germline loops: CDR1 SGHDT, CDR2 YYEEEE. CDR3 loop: CASSLSPSPPQQYF. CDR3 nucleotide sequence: TGTGCCAGCAGCTTGTCCCCTTCTCCCCCCCAGCAGTACTTC.

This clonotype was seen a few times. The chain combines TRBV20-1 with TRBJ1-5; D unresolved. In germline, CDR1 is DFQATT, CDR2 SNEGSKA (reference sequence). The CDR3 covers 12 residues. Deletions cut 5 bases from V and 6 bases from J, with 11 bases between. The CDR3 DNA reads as TGCAGTGCTCCGGGCCGGCCTCAGCCCCAGCATTTT. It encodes CSAPGRPQPQHF.

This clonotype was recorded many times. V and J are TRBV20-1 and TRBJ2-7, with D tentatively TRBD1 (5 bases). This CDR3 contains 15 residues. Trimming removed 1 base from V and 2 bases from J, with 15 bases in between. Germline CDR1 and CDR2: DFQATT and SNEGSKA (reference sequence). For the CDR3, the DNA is TGCAGTGCTAGAGGCTCGGCAGGGCTCCCCTACGAGCAGTACTTC. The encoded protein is CSARGSAGLPYEQYF.

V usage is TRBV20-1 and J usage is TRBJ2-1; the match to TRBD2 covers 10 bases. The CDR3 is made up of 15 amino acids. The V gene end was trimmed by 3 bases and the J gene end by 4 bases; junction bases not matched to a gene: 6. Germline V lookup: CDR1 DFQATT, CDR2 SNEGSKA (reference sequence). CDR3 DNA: TGCAGTGCTAGTAAAACTAGCGGGAATTACAATGAGCAGTTCTTC. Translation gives CSASKTSGNYNEQFF.

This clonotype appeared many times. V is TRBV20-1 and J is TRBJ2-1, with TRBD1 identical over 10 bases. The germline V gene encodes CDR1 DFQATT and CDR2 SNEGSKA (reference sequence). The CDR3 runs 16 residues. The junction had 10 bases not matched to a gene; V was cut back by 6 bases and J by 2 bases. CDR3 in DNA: TGCAGTGCCACGGGACAGGGGCCCCTAACCTACAATGAGCAGTTCTTC. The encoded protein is CSATGQGPLTYNEQFF.

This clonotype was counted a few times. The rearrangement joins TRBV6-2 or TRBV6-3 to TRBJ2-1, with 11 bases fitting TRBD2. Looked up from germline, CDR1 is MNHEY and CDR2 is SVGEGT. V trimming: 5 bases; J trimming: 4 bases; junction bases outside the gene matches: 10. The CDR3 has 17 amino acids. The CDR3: CASSPIAGGAGYNEQFF. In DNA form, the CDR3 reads TGTGCCAGCAGTCCAATAGCGGGGGGGGCGGGTTACAATGAGCAGTTCTTC.

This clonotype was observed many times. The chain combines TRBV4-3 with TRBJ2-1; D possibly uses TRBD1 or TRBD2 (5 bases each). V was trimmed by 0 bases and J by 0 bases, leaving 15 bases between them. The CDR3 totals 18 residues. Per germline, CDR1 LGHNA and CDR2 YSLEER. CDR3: CASSQDHPRGLSYNEQFF. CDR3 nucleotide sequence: TGCGCCAGCAGCCAAGACCATCCGAGGGGCCTCTCCTACAATGAGCAGTTCTTC.

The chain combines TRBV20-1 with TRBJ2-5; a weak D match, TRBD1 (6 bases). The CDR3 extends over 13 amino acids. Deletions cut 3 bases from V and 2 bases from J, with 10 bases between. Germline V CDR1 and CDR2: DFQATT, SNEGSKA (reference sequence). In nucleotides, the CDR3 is TGCAGTGCTAGTGAAGGGGGACAAGAGACCCAGTACTTC. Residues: CSASEGGQETQYF.

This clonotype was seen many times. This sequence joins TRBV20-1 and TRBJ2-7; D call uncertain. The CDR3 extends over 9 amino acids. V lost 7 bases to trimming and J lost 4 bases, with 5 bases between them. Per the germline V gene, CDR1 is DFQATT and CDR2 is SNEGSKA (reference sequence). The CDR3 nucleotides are TGCAGTGAAGGGTACGAGCAGTACTTC. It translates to CSEGYEQYF.